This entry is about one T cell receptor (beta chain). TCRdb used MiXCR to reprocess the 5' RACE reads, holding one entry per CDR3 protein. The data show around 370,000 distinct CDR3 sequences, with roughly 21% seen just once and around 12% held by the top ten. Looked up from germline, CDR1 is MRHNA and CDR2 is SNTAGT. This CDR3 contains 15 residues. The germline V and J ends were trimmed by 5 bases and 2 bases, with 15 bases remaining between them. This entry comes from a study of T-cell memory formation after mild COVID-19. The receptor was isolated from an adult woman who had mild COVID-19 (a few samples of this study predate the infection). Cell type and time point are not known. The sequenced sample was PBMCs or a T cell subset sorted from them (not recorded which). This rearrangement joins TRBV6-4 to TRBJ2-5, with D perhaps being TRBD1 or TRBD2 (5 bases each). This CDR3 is CASSPGARWQETQYF. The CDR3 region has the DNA TGTGCCAGCAGTCCCGGGGCTAGATGGCAAGAGACCCAGTACTTC.